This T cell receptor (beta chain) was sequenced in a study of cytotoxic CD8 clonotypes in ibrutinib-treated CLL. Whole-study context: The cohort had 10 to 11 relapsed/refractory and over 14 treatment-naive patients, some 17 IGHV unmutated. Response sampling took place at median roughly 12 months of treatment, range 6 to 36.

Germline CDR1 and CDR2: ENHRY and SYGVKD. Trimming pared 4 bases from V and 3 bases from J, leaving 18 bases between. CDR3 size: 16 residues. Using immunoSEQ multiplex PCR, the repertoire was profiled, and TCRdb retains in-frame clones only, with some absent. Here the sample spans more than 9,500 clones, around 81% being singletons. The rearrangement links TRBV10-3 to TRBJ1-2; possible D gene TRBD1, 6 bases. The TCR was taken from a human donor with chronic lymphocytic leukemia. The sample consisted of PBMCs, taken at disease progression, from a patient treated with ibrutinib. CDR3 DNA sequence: TGTGCCATCAGTGGAGGGGGGCTTGAATCGTACTATGGCTACACCTTC. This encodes CAISGGGLESYYGYTF.